Shown below are 6 T cell receptor beta chains from a single sample sequenced in a study of response to subunit inactivated influenza vaccine. TCRdb re-derived calls from the RT-PCR reads in MiXCR, one entry per CDR3 protein. The sample includes approximately 500,000 distinct CDR3 sequences, over 10% of them seen just once. Sequencing was performed on PBMCs from blood, taken roughly 47 days after vaccination. The origin of the receptors is a man aged 45-65 years who received an inactivated influenza vaccine.

The genes are TRBV18 and TRBJ2-2, with D possibly matching TRBD1 (6 bases). There are 15 residues in the CDR3. Germline V gene sequence: CDR1 KGHSH, CDR2 LQKENI. V was clipped by 4 bases and J by 6 bases, with 15 bases between them. The CDR3 loop reads CASSRSAGESGELFF. The CDR3 coding sequence is TGTGCCAGCTCACGCTCGGCAGGGGAGTCCGGGGAGCTGTTTTTT.

V is TRBV20-1 and J is TRBJ2-4, with D possibly TRBD1 on 5 matching bases. CDR1 and CDR2 from the germline V gene are DFQATT and SNEGSKA (reference sequence). The ends were cut back, 4 bases at V and 5 bases at J, with 15 bases in the middle. The CDR3 spans 14 residues. The CDR3 is CSAKWSQGQNIQYF. CDR3 in DNA: TGCAGTGCTAAGTGGAGCCAGGGCCAAAACATTCAGTACTTC.

This clonotype was seen a few times. V and J are TRBV20-1 and TRBJ2-5, with D maybe TRBD2 (6 bases). CDR1 DFQATT and CDR2 SNEGSKA come from the germline V gene (reference sequence). The CDR3 length is 17 residues. V dropped 1 base and J dropped 1 base, with 19 bases sitting between them. The DNA for the CDR3 is TGCAGTGCTAGAGTTGTAAAACCCGGGACTTTCCAAGAGACCCAGTACTTC. Translation: CSARVVKPGTFQETQYF.

CDR3 coding DNA: TGCAGCGGAGGGTTTGGGAGCATTTGGAATGAGCAGTTCTTC. It yields the protein CSGGFGSIWNEQFF. The chain is built from TRBV29-1 and TRBJ2-1, with D maybe TRBD2 (5 bases). The CDR3 sequence is 14 residues long. CDR1 is SQVTM and CDR2 is ANQGSEA in the germline V gene. The V gene lost 7 bases and the J gene lost 7 bases, with 20 bases spanning the gap.

Many counts were recorded for this clonotype. The chain combines TRBV5-1 with TRBJ2-5; D unclear. Trimming took off 4 bases at V and 1 base at J, with 8 bases between the two ends. There are 13 residues in the CDR3. Germline V lookup: CDR1 SGHRS, CDR2 YFSETQ. The CDR3: CASSGDIQETQYF. CDR3 in DNA: TGCGCCAGCAGCGGAGACATCCAAGAGACCCAGTACTTC.

In its sample, this clonotype was seen a few times. The chain uses TRBV7-2 and TRBJ1-1; TRBD1 matches 10 bases. The CDR3 is made up of 17 amino acids. With 2 bases clipped from V and 2 bases from J, the junction kept 8 bases outside the gene matches. The germline V gene has CDR1 SGHTA and CDR2 FQGNSA. In DNA form, the CDR3 reads TGTGCCAGCAGCTTAATTGATTGGACAGGGGGTAACACTGAAGCTTTCTTT. This codes for CASSLIDWTGGNTEAFF. Complete variable domain (other parts from reference TRBV7-2 and TRBJ1-1): GAGVSQSPSNKVTEKGKDVELRCDPISGHTALYWYRQSLGQGLEFLIYFQGNSAPDKSGLPSDRFSAERTGGSVSTLTIQRTQQEDSAVYLCASSLIDWTGGNTEAFFGQGTRLTVV.